These T cell receptor beta chains were read from a single sample in a study of T cell responses to AZD1222 COVID-19 vaccine. TCRdb's copy holds only in-frame clones and misses some; the assay was immunoSEQ multiplex PCR. Of 85,000 to 100,000 clones listed, about nine tenths were seen once; the top ten hold about 10%. Source: peripheral blood, taken on day 0 of AZD1222 vaccination. These receptors all stem from an adult in good health. The CDR3 runs from the conserved cysteine through the conserved F or W. A D gene is named only where the DNA matches it firmly. Part of the rows lack a size; the others show once, few, many or a class for expanded clones.

clone_size | cdr3_length | j_call | d_call | v_call | cdr3_nt | cdr3_aa
NA | 12 | TRBJ2-7 | NA | TRBV7-8 | TGTGCCAGCAGCCCCCGCCTCGGCGAGCAGTACTTC | CASSPRLGEQYF
NA | 12 | TRBJ2-5 | NA | TRBV7-9 | TGTGCCAGCAGTTCAGCGCGAGAGACCCAGTACTTC | CASSSARETQYF
NA | 15 | TRBJ2-1 | NA | TRBV6-1 | TGTGCCAGCAGTGAATTGACGGGAGCTTTTACTGAGCAGTTCTTC | CASSELTGAFTEQFF
once | 18 | TRBJ2-3 | TRBD2 | TRBV10-3 | TGTGCCATCAGTGAGGGATGGACTAGCGGGGGGGCCCGCGATACGCAGTATTTT | CAISEGWTSGGARDTQYF
NA | 14 | TRBJ2-7 | NA | TRBV10-1 | TGCGCCAGCAGCGGACCTTCCAGCTCCTACGAGCAGTACTTC | CASSGPSSSYEQYF
few | 14 | TRBJ2-3 | NA | TRBV6-2/TRBV6-3 | TGTGCCAGCAGTTACTCAACTTCCTCAGATACGCAGTATTTT | CASSYSTSSDTQYF
NA | 16 | TRBJ2-6 | NA | TRBV6-6 | TGTGCCAGCAGTACTGGACAGCTCTCTGGGGCCAACGTCCTGACTTTC | CASSTGQLSGANVLTF
once | 14 | TRBJ2-7 | NA | TRBV27 | TGTGCCAGCAGTTTATCTGGTTTGGTCTACGAGCAGTACTTC | CASSLSGLVYEQYF
NA | 14 | TRBJ2-7 | TRBD1 | TRBV5-4 | TGTGCCAGCAGCATGACAGGGGGCTCCTACGAGCAGTACTTC | CASSMTGGSYEQYF
NA | 19 | TRBJ2-1 | TRBD2 | TRBV10-3 | TGTGCCATCAGTGAGCCCAGAGGCCTAGCGGGGGATACCTACAATGAGCAGTTCTTC | CAISEPRGLAGDTYNEQFF
NA | 15 | TRBJ2-1 | NA | TRBV7-3 | TGTGCCAGCAGCTTTGCCGGGACAAAACACAATGAGCAGTTCTTC | CASSFAGTKHNEQFF
NA | 17 | TRBJ2-5 | TRBD2 | TRBV7-7 | TGTGCTAGCAGTATTGGGACGGGAGCGGGGGCGGCGGAGACCCAGTACTTC | CASSIGTGAGAAETQYF
NA | 16 | TRBJ2-7 | NA | TRBV19 | TGTGCCAGTAGGAAGGGGAGTGCGGAAGCCGACTACGAGCAGTACTTC | CASRKGSAEADYEQYF
NA | 14 | TRBJ2-5 | NA | TRBV4-2 | TGTGCCAGCAGCCATTTAGATTCCGGAGAGACCCAGTACTTC | CASSHLDSGETQYF
NA | 17 | TRBJ1-3 | TRBD1 | TRBV19 | TGTGCCAGTAGTATAGCCCTGGACAGGGCGGCTGGAAACACCATATATTTT | CASSIALDRAAGNTIYF
NA | 13 | TRBJ1-2 | NA | TRBV29-1 | TGCAGCGTGATGGACAGTTTCGGTTATGGGTACACCTTC | CSVMDSFGYGYTF
NA | 16 | TRBJ1-4 | NA | TRBV2 | TGTGCCAGCGTAGGGAGGTTGGACATAATTGATGAAAAACTGTTTTTT | CASVGRLDIIDEKLFF
NA | 17 | TRBJ2-3 | NA | TRBV7-2 | TGTGCCAGCAGCTCCTACTCTCAGACGATTAGCACAGATACGCAGTATTTT | CASSSYSQTISTDTQYF
NA | 13 | TRBJ2-1 | NA | TRBV6-2/TRBV6-3 | TGTGCCAGCAGTTACTCGAGTACAGGTGAGCAGTTCTTC | CASSYSSTGEQFF
NA | 13 | TRBJ1-1 | NA | TRBV14 | TGTGCCAGCAGCCCCTCCTTGAACACTGAAGCTTTCTTT | CASSPSLNTEAFF
NA | 15 | TRBJ2-3 | TRBD2 | TRBV2 | TGTGCCAGCACCGGGACTAGCGGGAGATGGGATACGCAGTATTTT | CASTGTSGRWDTQYF
NA | 15 | TRBJ2-7 | TRBD2 | TRBV7-6 | TGTGCCAGCAGCTTAGGGACGGGGGGGTCCTACGAGCAGTACTTC | CASSLGTGGSYEQYF
NA | 12 | TRBJ1-2 | NA | TRBV28 | TGTGCCAGCATCGGAAGGGGCGGTGGCTACACCTTC | CASIGRGGGYTF
NA | 15 | TRBJ1-2 | TRBD1 | TRBV6-5 | TGTGCCAGCAGTTACTCAGGGACAGATTTCTATGGCTACACCTTC | CASSYSGTDFYGYTF
NA | 14 | TRBJ2-3 | NA | TRBV11-2 | TGTGCCAGCAGCTTAAGCGGTAGCACAGATACGCAGTATTTT | CASSLSGSTDTQYF
NA | 13 | TRBJ1-5 | NA | TRBV19 | TGTGCCAGTAGTATAAAACAGAATCAGCCCCAGCATTTT | CASSIKQNQPQHF
NA | 14 | TRBJ2-7 | NA | TRBV2 | TGTGCCAGCAGGGCAACAGGGTCCTGGAGCGAGCAGTACTTC | CASRATGSWSEQYF
NA | 15 | TRBJ1-2 | NA | TRBV28 | TGTGCCAGCAGAGGGTCGTTGGCAGACTTAGAGGGCTACACCTTC | CASRGSLADLEGYTF
NA | 16 | TRBJ2-5 | TRBD2 | TRBV9 | TGTGCCAGCAGCGCCTATAGCGGGAGCCAGGGAGAGACCCAGTACTTC | CASSAYSGSQGETQYF
once | 12 | TRBJ2-2 | NA | TRBV11-1 | TGTGCCAGCAGCTTAGATGTCGGGGAGCTGTTTTTT | CASSLDVGELFF
NA | 13 | TRBJ1-2 | TRBD1 | TRBV2 | TGTGCCAGCGGGTTTCAGGGGGTCTATGGCTACACCTTC | CASGFQGVYGYTF
few | 15 | TRBJ1-2 | NA | TRBV30 | TGTGCCTGGAGTGTACTCGGCAGGAGCCCCTATGGCTACACCTTC | CAWSVLGRSPYGYTF
NA | 13 | TRBJ2-7 | NA | TRBV18 | TGTGCCAGCTCACCAGCGGAAACCTACGAGCAGTACTTC | CASSPAETYEQYF
NA | 16 | TRBJ1-2 | TRBD1 | TRBV15 | TGTGCCACCAGCAGAGGGGGACAGGGGAAATCGTATGGCTACACCTTC | CATSRGGQGKSYGYTF
NA | 14 | TRBJ2-2 | TRBD2 | TRBV10-1 | TGCGCCAGCGAGCGGGACTCCAACACCGGGGAGCTGTTTTTT | CASERDSNTGELFF
NA | 17 | TRBJ1-6 | NA | TRBV5-1 | TGCGCCAGCAGCGAATCCCAGGGGAGCTCCTATAATTCACCCCTCCACTTT | CASSESQGSSYNSPLHF
NA | 15 | TRBJ2-1 | TRBD2 | TRBV11-2 | TGTGCCAGCAGCTGGGGGGGGATTTTCTACAATGAGCAGTTCTTC | CASSWGGIFYNEQFF
NA | 14 | TRBJ2-3 | TRBD1 | TRBV29-1 | TGCAGCGTTGAAGGGACAGGGGGGACAGATACGCAGTATTTT | CSVEGTGGTDTQYF
NA | 15 | TRBJ2-4 | NA | TRBV19 | TGTGCCAGTAGTATAGTCGGGCAGGCCAAAAACATTCAGTACTTC | CASSIVGQAKNIQYF
NA | 15 | TRBJ1-6 | NA | TRBV23-1 | TGCGCCAGCAGTCAATCCGGCAGGAAGAATTCACCCCTCCACTTT | CASSQSGRKNSPLHF
once | 15 | TRBJ1-6 | NA | TRBV10-3 | TGTGCCATCAGTCCTCGTGGGGGGGACGATTCACCCCTCCACTTT | CAISPRGGDDSPLHF
few | 11 | TRBJ2-1 | NA | TRBV7-9 | TGTGCCAGCAGCATCATAAATGAGCAGTTCTTC | CASSIINEQFF
NA | 15 | TRBJ2-1 | TRBD2 | TRBV19 | TGTGCCAGTAGTAAAGGGACTAGCGGGAGAGGGGAGCAGTTCTTC | CASSKGTSGRGEQFF
NA | 15 | TRBJ2-7 | NA | TRBV9 | TGTGCCAGCAGCGTGGGACAAAGAGGATCTTACGAGCAGTACTTC | CASSVGQRGSYEQYF
NA | 15 | TRBJ2-2 | NA | TRBV3-1/TRBV3-2 | TGTGCCAGCACCTTTGGGGGGGCAAACACCGGGGAGCTGTTTTTT | CASTFGGANTGELFF
few | 16 | TRBJ2-3 | NA | TRBV18 | TGTGCCAGCTCAACCGGGATCGTTTCTAGCACAGATACGCAGTATTTT | CASSTGIVSSTDTQYF
NA | 15 | TRBJ2-5 | TRBD1 | TRBV14 | TGTGCCAGCAGCCAGTCGACAGGGTACCAAGAGACCCAGTACTTC | CASSQSTGYQETQYF
NA | 15 | TRBJ1-1 | NA | TRBV12-5 | TGTGCTAGTGGTTTGGTACTTGGGGGAGCCACTGAAGCTTTCTTT | CASGLVLGGATEAFF
NA | 13 | TRBJ2-1 | NA | TRBV3-1/TRBV3-2 | TGTGCCAGCAGCCAGGGGGGGGGACATACGGCGTTCTTC | CASSQGGGHTAFF